The 16 T cell receptor beta chains below come from one sample, sequenced in a study of early T cells in non-severe SARS-CoV-2 infection. One entry per CDR3 protein, called by TCRdb with MiXCR from the 5' RACE reads. The table includes tens of thousands of distinct CDR3 sequences, about 4.8% detected once. Sequenced: whole blood. The receptors were gathered from an adult who was a healthcare worker with PCR-confirmed SARS-CoV-2 infection or an uninfected control (not recorded which).

This clonotype was seen ten or more times. The gene calls are TRBV2 and TRBJ2-4; tentatively, D is TRBD2 (6 bases). Germline lookup yields CDR1 SNHLY and CDR2 FYNNEI. The V and J ends lost 3 bases and 4 bases respectively, with 10 bases between them. The CDR3 sequence is 14 residues long. The CDR3 sequence is CASSDRGSKNIQYF. CDR3 in DNA: TGTGCCAGCAGTGATCGGGGGAGTAAAAACATTCAGTACTTC.

This clonotype has ten or more counts. The chain joins TRBV5-8 to TRBJ1-6; 9 bases match TRBD1. The CDR3 is 13 amino acids. V shed 7 bases, J shed 8 bases, and the junction held 4 bases outside the gene matches. Looked up from germline, CDR1 is SGHTS and CDR2 is YDEGEE. The CDR3 DNA reads as TGTGCCAGCTCGGGACAGGGTCATTCACCCCTCCACTTT. Protein product: CASSGQGHSPLHF. The whole variable domain, remainder taken from reference TRBV5-8 and TRBJ1-6, is EAGVTQSPTHLIKTRGQQATLRCSPISGHTSVYWYQQALGLGLQFLLWYDEGEERNRGNFPPRFSGRQFPNYSSELNVNALELEDSALYLCASSGQGHSPLHFGNGTRLTVT.

There are many counts of this clonotype. The chain couples TRBV9 to TRBJ2-3; TRBD1 aligns across 8 bases. V lost 3 bases, J lost 3 bases, and 9 bases stayed unmatched. Germline CDR1 reads SGDLS; CDR2 reads YYNGEE. This CDR3 comprises 16 residues. The CDR3 nucleotides read TGTGCCAGCAGCGCCTTTTCAGGGGGCTATACAGATACGCAGTATTTT. Translating it yields CASSAFSGGYTDTQYF. Looking up the rest from reference TRBV9 and TRBJ2-3 gives the full variable domain: DSGVTQTPKHLITATGQRVTLRCSPRSGDLSVYWYQQSLDQGLQFLIQYYNGEERAKGNILERFSAQQFPDLHSELNLSSLELGDSALYFCASSAFSGGYTDTQYFGPGTRLTVL.

This clonotype was seen more than once but under ten times. V is TRBV2 and J is TRBJ1-5; 11 bases are shared with TRBD1. The CDR3 has 13 amino acids. The germline CDR1 and CDR2 sequences are SNHLY and FYNNEI. V lost 6 bases, J lost 8 bases, and 3 bases stayed unmatched. CDR3 amino acids: CASRGQGGKPQHF. As DNA, the CDR3 is TGTGCCAGCAGGGGACAGGGGGGGAAGCCCCAGCATTTT.

In its sample, this clonotype was seen many times. J is TRBJ2-1 and V is TRBV12-3 or TRBV12-4; 12 bases match TRBD2. V was clipped by 6 bases and J by 9 bases; unmatched bases: 6. This CDR3 contains 14 residues. The CDR3 is CASRPTSGGSEQFF. In DNA form, the CDR3 reads TGTGCCAGCAGGCCGACTAGCGGGGGCAGTGAGCAGTTCTTC.

At least ten counts were recorded for this clonotype. This sequence joins TRBV12-3 or TRBV12-4 and TRBJ1-1; 10 nucleotides line up with TRBD1. The V gene end was trimmed by 10 bases and the J gene end by 6 bases; junction bases not matched to a gene: 11. The CDR3 is 14 residues long. The CDR3 reads CATRRGQGISEAFF. Written as DNA, the CDR3 is TGTGCCACCCGCAGGGGACAGGGGATATCTGAAGCTTTCTTT.

This clonotype has at least ten counts. This chain uses TRBV11-2 with TRBJ2-7, with 9 bases fitting TRBD1. The CDR3 length is 15 residues. The J segment lost 4 bases and the V segment lost 0 bases, leaving 4 bases of the junction unmatched. Germline V CDR1 and CDR2: SGHAT, FQNNGV. CDR3 region: CASSLEVTGGYEQYF. CDR3 bases: TGTGCCAGCAGCTTAGAAGTGACAGGGGGGTACGAGCAGTACTTC.

This clonotype was seen repeatedly, ten times or more. The chain couples TRBV28 to TRBJ2-3; D remains unclear. V lost 6 bases and J 0 bases, leaving 13 bases between the germline ends. This CDR3 contains 15 residues. Germline V gene sequence: CDR1 MDHEN, CDR2 SYDVKM. CDR3 sequence reads: CASSLQIPSTDTQYF. The CDR3 DNA reads TGTGCCAGCAGCCTCCAAATCCCGAGCACAGATACGCAGTATTTT.

This clonotype was seen at least ten times. The gene calls are TRBV9 and TRBJ1-6, with D hard to call. There are 13 residues in the CDR3. The V gene's germline CDR1 is SGDLS and CDR2 YYNGEE. Trimming removed 0 bases at V and 8 bases at J, with 6 bases between. As DNA, the CDR3 is TGTGCCAGCAGCGTAGTCGGGGATTCACCCCTCCACTTT. Protein sequence: CASSVVGDSPLHF.

Many counts were recorded for this clonotype. The chain has TRBV7-9 and TRBJ1-6, with D unresolved. There are 14 residues in the CDR3. Germline V CDR1 and CDR2: SEHNR, FQNEAQ (reference sequence). V dropped 4 bases and J dropped 7 bases, with 11 bases sitting between them. The CDR3: CASSSDGQNSPLHF. CDR3 DNA sequence: TGTGCCAGCAGCTCCGATGGGCAGAATTCACCCCTCCACTTT.

Concerning this clonotype: A much larger clone is a single base away; this may be a read error. This chain links TRBV7-6 with TRBJ2-3; 8 nucleotides line up with TRBD2. CDR3 length equals 16 residues. Germline V gene sequence: CDR1 SGHVS, CDR2 FNYEAQ. The CDR3 DNA sequence: TGTGTCAGCAGCCACCCCCAAGCGGGGGACACAGATACGCAGTATTTT. As protein: CVSSHPQAGDTDTQYF. The complete variable domain, with remaining parts taken from reference TRBV7-6 and TRBJ2-3, reads GAGVSQSPRYKVTKRGQDVALRCDPISGHVSLYWYRQALGQGPEFLTYFNYEAQQDKSGLPNDRFSAERPEGSISTLTIQRTEQRDSAMYRCVSSHPQAGDTDTQYFGPGTRLTVL.

This clonotype was recorded at least ten times. The rearrangement joins TRBV18 to TRBJ2-1, with D possibly matching TRBD2 (5 bases). Trimming shortened V by 0 bases and J by 0 bases, and 6 bases separated the two germline ends. This CDR3 contains 15 residues. Germline CDR1 KGHSH, CDR2 LQKENI. The CDR3 sequence: CASSPPRASYNEQFF. The DNA for the CDR3 is TGTGCCAGCTCACCACCGAGGGCCTCCTACAATGAGCAGTTCTTC.

The chain is built from TRBV20-1 and TRBJ1-6; 9 positions match TRBD1. In germline, CDR1 is DFQATT, CDR2 SNEGSKA (reference sequence). The ends lost 5 bases at V and 10 bases at J; junction bases unmatched: 9. The CDR3 loop spans 14 amino acids. DNA of the CDR3: TGCAGTGCTGTCCGTCGGGACAGGGTCTCACCCCTCCACTTT. This codes for CSAVRRDRVSPLHF.

Ten or more counts support this clonotype. The V call is TRBV6-1, the J call TRBJ2-3, with 11 bases that match TRBD2. With V trimmed by 4 bases and J by 1 base, 4 bases remained unmatched. This CDR3 has 16 residues. From germline, CDR1 is MNHNS and CDR2 SASEGT. DNA for the CDR3: TGTGCCAGCAGTGCCGTACTAGCGGGGGGCACAGATACGCAGTATTTT. Translating it yields CASSAVLAGGTDTQYF.

This clonotype was recorded many times. In DNA, the CDR3 is TGTGCCAGCAGCTTTAGGTATGGAGGGACTCAAGAGACCCAGTACTTC. Protein product: CASSFRYGGTQETQYF. The V and J genes are TRBV14 and TRBJ2-5; tentatively, D is TRBD2 (6 bases). The length of the CDR3 is 16 residues. Germline V gene data show CDR1 as SGHDN and CDR2 as FVKESK. Trimming pared 5 bases from V and 2 bases from J, leaving 18 bases between.

This clonotype showed up many times. The V and J genes are TRBV20-1 and TRBJ2-1, with 10 bases matching TRBD2. CDR3 length equals 12 residues. Germline assignment: CDR1 DFQATT and CDR2 SNEGSKA (reference sequence). CDR3 nucleotides: TGCAGAGGGACTAGCGAGGCGGGTGAGCAGTTCTTC. It codes for CRGTSEAGEQFF.